The sequence of this TCR beta chain was determined in a study of metastatic and nonmetastatic thyroid tumors. In the study overall: Repertoires were compared across blood and tumor or nodule tissue from malignant and benign thyroid patients.

Study observations and caveats: Reports indicated that malignant thyroid tumors showed significantly higher TCR beta diversity than benign nodules did, in blood and tumor.

Methods used by the authors: Differences in CDR3 between clinicopathological groups were drawn on to build a classifier intended to discriminate distant-metastatic papillary thyroid cancer patients. TCRdb reanalyzed the PCR reads via MiXCR. Here the V and J calls rest on TCRdb's processing, not on the authors' analysis. The sample includes approximately 22,000 clones, roughly 29% seen only once; the top ten take roughly 13%. V trimming: 5 bases; J trimming: 2 bases; junction bases outside the gene matches: 6. The CDR3 totals 15 residues. The germline gives CDR1 SGHAT, CDR2 FQNNGV. Prior to thyroid surgery, none of the patients had received any treatment. Remarks on this clone: Its specificity is not known.

This sequence originates from a female donor with papillary thyroid cancer or a benign thyroid nodule (not recorded which). Some clones in this sample may be carry-over from other donors' samples. The sequenced sample was blood. The J gene is TRBJ2-7, the V gene TRBV11-2, with 10 bases matching TRBD2. The DNA of the CDR3 is TGTGCCAGCAGCCTCCTAGCGGGGGTGACCTACGAGCAGTACTTC. It specifies CASSLLAGVTYEQYF.